This entry describes one TCR beta chain. Which antigen it targets is not known. Base qualities were left out, and no much larger clone turns up one base away. Taken with the paper, the label for treatment or condition translates to: 15 to 20 received Ad26.COV2.S at low or high dose, single or two shots; several received placebo; per-sample allocation not given. For vaccine and placebo recipients, repertoires were sequenced using samples collected on day 63 after the first injection. Cohort 1b enrolled roughly 25 adults aged 18-55 years at a single site in Boston, USA, between 29 July and 7 August 2020. Ad26.COV2.S was a replication-incompetent adenovirus type 26 vector that expressed a prefusion-stabilized SARS-CoV-2 spike protein derived from the original Wuhan strain. After removal of 2 bases from V and 3 bases from J, the junction retains 2 bases not matched to a gene. Taken from the germline V gene, the CDR1 and CDR2 loops are ENHRY and SYGVKD. The CDR3, from cysteine to phenylalanine, totals 14 residues. Only the CDR3 portion is preserved as DNA: 42 bases, with reading frame beginning at the first base.

The immunoSEQ Assay was the method used to sequence TCRbeta CDR3 regions. After extraction, genomic DNA underwent amplification by bias-controlled multiplex PCR, followed by high-throughput sequencing. Regarding the original processing steps: Collapsing and filtering of sequences were performed to quantify the absolute abundance of each unique TCRbeta CDR3 region. T cell fraction was estimated by normalization of TCRbeta template counts to usable DNA, with usable DNA being measured through amplification of reference genes present in all nucleated cells. Repertoire TCRs were annotated as SARS-CoV-2-specific by exact matching of V gene, CDR3 amino acid sequence and J gene to a known reactive TCR set. The reference SARS-CoV-2 TCR set was obtained from MIRA and was filtered for enrichment in COVID-19-positive ImmuneCODE repertoires, whereby public or cross-reactive TCRs were removed. Based on the MIRA antigens, annotated TCRs were further analysed at the level of specific ORF or position within ORF. Breadth was defined as annotated unique rearrangements over total unique productive rearrangements; depth was the summed frequency of those rearrangements. Two-sided Wilcoxon rank-sum tests were applied when comparing TCR breadth between groups. In its TCRdb copy, this immuneACCESS table keeps in-frame sequences only and misses some clones. Where compared with another copy, unresolved V genes explain less than half of these, and the others have no known cause. V and J calls and clone size are copied from that table; D and trimming were computed from the DNA. This sample gives approximately 300,000 clones in total; 86% of them show up just once. The ten largest clones take up less than 2% of the sample.

This sample was taken from a study of Ad26.COV2.S vaccination and SARS-CoV-2 variants (dated by TCRdb to about 2021). About the investigation overall: Vaccine-arm donors came from COV1001, a multicentre, randomized, double-blind, placebo-controlled phase I-IIa trial of Ad26.COV2.S in healthy adults. Dosing of Ad26.COV2.S was intramuscular, at either 5x10^10 or 1x10^11 viral particles, delivered as one shot or as two shots spaced 56 days apart. TCRbeta repertoire sequencing was used to assess the specificity and breadth of SARS-CoV-2-reactive T cell receptors after Ad26.COV2.S vaccination. The TCR-sequenced set comprised approximately 30 samples: about 19 Ad26.COV2.S vaccine recipients, 5 placebo recipients and 8 SARS-CoV-2 convalescent individuals. Trial participants were randomized into five groups of five: low-dose or high-dose Ad26.COV2.S given once or twice, or placebo on both occasions. Investigators did not know the trial group allocation while performing experiments and assessing outcomes.

Broader findings and caveats from the paper: Compared with placebo recipients, Ad26.COV2.S recipients showed higher spike-specific TCR breadth (P = 0.0014). The authors noted that total T cell responses may have been underestimated by the TCR breadth and depth analyses. Non-spike TCR breadth was comparable between vaccine and placebo recipients, consistent with the vaccine containing only spike. The study was not powered to compare responses between vaccine doses or regimens. After vaccination, substantial breadth of spike-specific CD8+ and CD4+ T cell responses was reported.

The chain couples TRBV10-3 to TRBJ1-1; 8 of the junction bases match TRBD1. The TCR comes from a person aged 18-60 years who received the Ad26.COV2.S COVID-19 vaccine or a placebo. Sequencing used peripheral blood, obtained in a trial of Ad26.COV2.S vaccine versus placebo. The CDR3 protein: CAISEGTGYTEAFF. The nucleotides read TGTGCCATCAGTGAGGGGACAGGTTACACTGAAGCTTTCTTT.